This T cell receptor (beta chain) was sequenced in a study of shared clonotypes between healthy human individuals. Study observations and caveats: Despite large depth, rarefaction showed incomplete sorted-subset sequencing. The generation probabilities recorded for non-shared clonotypes fell below those of clonotypes shared by all four donors.

Assay: immunoSEQ multiplex PCR; the TCRdb copy retains only in-frame clones and omits some. The repertoire includes some 740,000 clones, approximately 92% of them detected once, and around 24% sits in the top ten. This clone has only one observation. The antigen remains unidentified. CD8 cells regarded as naive lacked CD45RO, were positively chosen for CCR7, and omitted terminally differentiated effector memory CD45RA+ cells. Trimming cost V 3 bases and J 3 bases, with 11 bases left between them. Germline assignment: CDR1 SEHNR and CDR2 FQNEAQ (reference sequence). The CDR3 has 14 residues. Sequenced input: naive CD8+ T cells sorted from blood. The TCR was taken from a man aged 25-45 years in good health. V usage is TRBV7-9 and J usage is TRBJ2-5; D not certain. This chain's CDR3 is CASSFPGGEETQYF. The CDR3 DNA follows: TGTGCCAGCAGCTTTCCGGGTGGAGAAGAGACCCAGTACTTC.